This is a list of T cell receptor beta chains from one sample in a study of T-cell reconstitution after alpha-beta-depleted transplantation in children. One entry per CDR3 protein, called by TCRdb with MiXCR from the PCR reads. The profile covers hundreds of thousands of distinct CDR3 sequences, with roughly 8.2% appearing a single time and just under 6.5% taken by the ten largest. The material sequenced was PBMCs, mostly from graft donor cells, taken 180 days after TCRalphabeta/CD19-depleted stem cell transplant. The receptors derive from a male patient aged 10 to 17 who had a stem cell transplant for acute lymphoblastic leukemia, so the T cells may come from the graft donor. Each CDR3 is given with its conserved first and last residue. A D gene is named only where the DNA matches it firmly. Rows give clone size only sometimes, using once, few, many, or a class for an expanded clone.

j_gene | abundance | d_gene | v_gene | CDR3nt | CDR3aa
TRBJ2-3 | many | - | TRBV20-1 | TGCAGTGCTCGTCATAGGGGGGGGGCATATACGCAGTATTTT | CSARHRGGAYTQYF
TRBJ2-7 | - | TRBD2 | TRBV20-1 | TGCTGTGCTAGAGACCTGCGGGAGCGGCCGGTCTCCTACGAGCAGTACTTC | CCARDLRERPVSYEQYF
TRBJ2-7 | few | - | TRBV20-1 | TGCAGTGCGTTGGACAGCTTAGAGCAGTACTTC | CSALDSLEQYF
TRBJ2-2 | many | - | TRBV18 | TGTGCCAGCTCGGATTCAAGGAGGCCCCAGGGCACCGGGGAGCTGTTTTTT | CASSDSRRPQGTGELFF
TRBJ2-3 | many | - | TRBV2 | TGTGCCGAGGAAGGAACTAGCACAGATACGCAGTATTTT | CAEEGTSTDTQYF
TRBJ2-4 | many | TRBD2 | TRBV3-1 | TGTGCCAGCAGCCAAGATTTCACTAGCGGGAGACTTGGAGCCAAAAACATTCAGTACTTC | CASSQDFTSGRLGAKNIQYF
TRBJ2-2 | many | - | TRBV5-1 | TGCGCCAGCAGCTTGAGACAGGGACTAGGATCGGCCGGGGAGCTGTTTTTT | CASSLRQGLGSAGELFF
TRBJ2-1 | many | TRBD2 | TRBV7-8 | TGTGCCAGCAGCTTAGCGTGGATGCTAGCGGGAGAAAATGAGCAGTTCTTC | CASSLAWMLAGENEQFF
TRBJ2-3 | many | - | TRBV3-1 | TGTGCCAGCAGCCGGAAGCAGGGAATTGGCACAGATACGCAGTATTTT | CASSRKQGIGTDTQYF
TRBJ2-5 | many | - | TRBV27 | TGTGCCAGCAGTTTTGTGCCGGGGGAGACCCAGTACTTC | CASSFVPGETQYF
TRBJ2-1 | few | TRBD2 | TRBV18 | TGTGCCAGCTCACCCCGCTTACGACTAGCGGAAAATGAGCAGTTCTTC | CASSPRLRLAENEQFF
TRBJ2-7 | - | - | TRBV3-1 | TGTGCCAGCAGCCAAGATGTGGGCGAGCAGTACTTC | CASSQDVGEQYF
TRBJ2-4 | - | - | TRBV12-3/TRBV12-4 | TGTGCCAGCAGAACCACCCAGGGGATAGCCAAATACATTCAGTACTTC | CASRTTQGIAKYIQYF
TRBJ2-5 | many | TRBD1 | TRBV9 | TGTGCCAGCAGCCGGGACAGGCTTTTCCAAGAGACCCAGTACTTC | CASSRDRLFQETQYF
TRBJ1-1 | many | - | TRBV29-1 | TGCAGCGCTGGCATACAGGGAAGGACTGAAGCTTTCTTT | CSAGIQGRTEAFF
TRBJ2-5 | many | TRBD2 | TRBV5-1 | TGCGCCAGCAGCTTAAAACGGACTAGCGGGAGTGAGGAGACCCAGTACTTC | CASSLKRTSGSEETQYF
TRBJ1-1 | many | - | TRBV28 | TGTGCCAGCAGTTACCCCACTGAAGCTTTCTTT | CASSYPTEAFF
TRBJ2-3 | many | - | TRBV6-2/TRBV6-3 | TGTGCCACCGGACTGCCAGGACCTACAGATACGCAGTATTTT | CATGLPGPTDTQYF
TRBJ2-3 | many | - | TRBV5-6 | TGTGCCAGCAGCTTATCATGGGATACGCAGTATTTT | CASSLSWDTQYF
TRBJ2-7 | - | - | TRBV5-5 | TGTGCCAGCAGCTTGACAGGAATGGGCTCCTACGAGCAGTACTTC | CASSLTGMGSYEQYF
TRBJ2-5 | few | TRBD1 | TRBV18 | TGTGCCAGCTCACTCCTGACAGGGCCCAACTCAGAAGAGACCCAGTACTTC | CASSLLTGPNSEETQYF
TRBJ2-7 | many | - | TRBV28 | TGTGCCACCAATCACCCTAGTCGCGACCCGGGGCAGTACTTC | CATNHPSRDPGQYF
TRBJ1-1 | many | - | TRBV7-2 | TGTGCCAGCAGCCGCGGACGGCACACTGAAGCTTTCTTT | CASSRGRHTEAFF
TRBJ2-2 | many | TRBD2 | TRBV13 | TGTGCCAGCAGCCCCAGGACTAGCGGGAGCACCGGGGAGCTGTTTTTT | CASSPRTSGSTGELFF
TRBJ2-5 | many | - | TRBV18 | TGTGCCAGCTCACCACAGTTCCAAGAGACCCAGTACTTC | CASSPQFQETQYF
TRBJ2-1 | many | - | TRBV4-3 | TGCGCCAGCAGCCACGGACTGGTCTACAATGAGCAGTTCTTC | CASSHGLVYNEQFF
TRBJ2-2 | many | - | TRBV4-2 | TGTGCCAGCAGCCGAACCCCTTGGGTCAACACCGGGGAGCTGTTTTTT | CASSRTPWVNTGELFF
TRBJ2-1 | many | - | TRBV4-1 | TGCGCCAGCAGCCAAGTGCAGCGGGCCGTGGGTTACAATGAGCAGTTCTTC | CASSQVQRAVGYNEQFF
TRBJ1-1 | many | TRBD1 | TRBV12-3/TRBV12-4 | TGTGCCAGCAGTTTAGTCGGTACAGGGGGTACTGAAGCTTTCTTT | CASSLVGTGGTEAFF
TRBJ1-3 | many | - | TRBV6-2/TRBV6-3 | TGTGCCAGCAGTAGCGGACAGAGCTTCTCTGGAAACACCATATATTTT | CASSSGQSFSGNTIYF
TRBJ2-4 | many | - | TRBV20-1 | TGCAGCACTCCCCCCTCGGCGTATCACATTCAGTACTTC | CSTPPSAYHIQYF
TRBJ2-7 | few | - | TRBV7-2 | TGTGCCAGCAGCTTAGAGGCCGCGAGCTCCTACGAGCAGTACTTC | CASSLEAASSYEQYF
TRBJ2-7 | many | - | TRBV7-9 | TGTGCCAGCAGCTTAGAGGGAGACTACGAGCAGTACTTC | CASSLEGDYEQYF
TRBJ2-4 | many | TRBD2 | TRBV6-5 | TGTGCCAGCAGTTACTCCCTCAGCGGGGGACAAAACATTCAGTACTTC | CASSYSLSGGQNIQYF
TRBJ2-6 | - | - | TRBV7-9 | TGTGCCAGCAGCCGCGGGGACCCCACTTCTGGGGCCAACGTCCTGACTTTC | CASSRGDPTSGANVLTF
TRBJ2-3 | many | - | TRBV6-5 | TGTGCCAGCAGTTACTCTACCGGGACCTTGGGCTATACGCAGTATTTT | CASSYSTGTLGYTQYF
TRBJ2-5 | many | - | TRBV10-3 | TGTGCCATCAGCCAGGGGCTCCCCCAAGAGACCCAGTACTTC | CAISQGLPQETQYF